This T cell receptor (beta chain) was sequenced in a study of shared clonotypes between healthy human individuals. Deep-level settings were used for running the assay. Method: immunoSEQ multiplex PCR; TCRdb's copy keeps in-frame clones and lacks some. The table has roughly 810,000 clones, around 96% seen once; the top ten hold approximately 0.2%. Naive CD8 populations comprised CD45RO-negative cells positively selected for CCR7, excluding terminally differentiated effector memory CD45RA+ cells. On this clone: Other nucleotide sequences in the sample specify the same CDR3.

This clonotype originated in a man aged 30 to 39 in good health. The sequenced sample consisted of naive CD8+ T cells sorted from blood.

CDR3 DNA: TGTGCCAGCAGTTCCGGGACAGGGGGTGACTATGGCTACACCTTC. This sequence encodes CASSSGTGGDYGYTF. V usage is TRBV27 and J usage is TRBJ1-2; 11 nucleotides align to TRBD1. The CDR3 extends over 15 amino acids. With V trimmed by 4 bases and J by 3 bases, 4 bases remained unmatched. The germline gives CDR1 MNHEY, CDR2 SMNVEV (reference sequence).